The 25 T cell receptor beta chains below come from one sample, sequenced in a study of shared T cell receptors in the human thymus. Clones were sequenced by immunoSEQ multiplex PCR, and TCRdb holds only the in-frame ones, with some missing. Of about 380,000 clones in the sample, 85% to 95% are singletons; the top ten hold approximately 0.018%. Sequenced input: thymocytes. These receptors came from a human donor.

The chain combines TRBV5-6 with TRBJ1-5; a weak D match, TRBD1 (6 bases). From germline, CDR1 is SGHDT and CDR2 YYEEEE. This CDR3 has 14 residues. The V and J ends lost 4 bases and 5 bases respectively, with 13 bases between them. The CDR3 nucleotides are TGTGCCAGCAGCAAAGGGACACAGGATCAGCCCCAGCATTTT. Amino acid sequence: CASSKGTQDQPQHF.

The chain links TRBV4-2 to TRBJ2-6; perhaps TRBD1 as D (5 bases). There are 19 residues in the CDR3. Germline V gives CDR1 LGHNA, CDR2 YNFKEQ. Between the trimmed V and J ends, which lost 4 bases and 4 bases, there was a span of 23 bases. CDR3 in DNA: TGTGCCAGCAGCCCTCCCCAGGGATTCCCGGTCTTAGGGGCCAACGTCCTGACTTTC. This translates into CASSPPQGFPVLGANVLTF.

The rearrangement links TRBV10-3 to TRBJ2-5, with 11 bases fitting TRBD2. The CDR3 extends over 16 amino acids. CDR1 and CDR2 from the germline V gene are ENHRY and SYGVKD. After removal of 8 bases from V and 3 bases from J, the junction contained 11 bases not matched to a gene. CDR3 loop: CAIRGAATSGEETQYF. CDR3 DNA: TGTGCCATCCGGGGGGCGGCGACTAGCGGGGAAGAGACCCAGTACTTC.

The chain recombines TRBV4-3 with TRBJ2-1, with D possibly matching TRBD2 (5 bases). Germline V CDR1 and CDR2: LGHNA, YSLEER. Between the trimmed V and J ends, which lost 2 bases and 3 bases, there was a span of 11 bases. This CDR3 is 15 amino acids long. CDR3 sequence reads: CASSQSRERYNEQFF. The CDR3 nucleotides are TGCGCCAGCAGCCAATCTCGGGAACGCTACAATGAGCAGTTCTTC.

The V gene is TRBV11-2, the J gene TRBJ2-1, with D possibly TRBD2 on 6 matching bases. Per the germline V gene, CDR1 is SGHAT and CDR2 is FQNNGV. V was clipped by 5 bases and J by 0 bases, with 20 bases between them. The CDR3 is made up of 18 amino acids. CDR3 DNA: TGTGCCAGCAGCCCCAGACTAGAAACCCTGAGCTCCTACAATGAGCAGTTCTTC. Protein product: CASSPRLETLSSYNEQFF.

The chain carries TRBV7-2 and TRBJ2-7, with 9 bases lining up with TRBD2. In germline, CDR1 is SGHTA, CDR2 FQGNSA. V shed 1 base, J shed 2 bases, and the junction held 12 bases outside the gene matches. This CDR3 spans 18 amino acids. The DNA for the CDR3 is TGTGCCAGCAGCTTAGGTACCCCGTTTAGCGGGAGCACCTACGAGCAGTACTTC. This encodes CASSLGTPFSGSTYEQYF.

The CDR3, as DNA: TGTGCCAGCAGTGCAACGACAGGGTCGACGTCCTACGAGCAGTACTTC. Its protein is CASSATTGSTSYEQYF. The chain combines TRBV28 with TRBJ2-7; TRBD1 matches at 7 bases. V lost 5 bases, J lost 1 base, and 11 bases stayed unmatched. CDR3 size: 16 residues. CDR1 MDHEN and CDR2 SYDVKM come from the germline V gene.

The rearrangement links TRBV6-1 to TRBJ1-5; 8 bases fit TRBD1. Germline CDR1 is MNHNS and CDR2 is SASEGT. The CDR3 runs 15 residues. The trim removed 2 bases at V and 4 bases at J, leaving 4 bases unmatched. The CDR3 here is CASSETRTGNQPQHF. CDR3 in DNA: TGTGCCAGCAGTGAAACCCGGACAGGGAATCAGCCCCAGCATTTT.

This clone was counted once. The chain recombines TRBV28 with TRBJ1-5; TRBD1 agrees at 7 bases. The germline gives CDR1 MDHEN, CDR2 SYDVKM. CDR3 size: 14 residues. After removal of 10 bases from V and 7 bases from J, the junction contained 13 bases not matched to a gene. CDR3 in DNA: TGTGCCACTTCCAAGAACAGGGGAGTCCAGCCCCAGCATTTT. Its protein is CATSKNRGVQPQHF. The full variable domain, its missing parts supplied by reference TRBV28 and TRBJ1-5, is DVKVTQSSRYLVKRTGEKVFLECVQDMDHENMFWYRQDPGLGLRLIYFSYDVKMKEKGDIPEGYSVSREKKERFSLILESASTNQTSMYLCATSKNRGVQPQHFGDGTRLSIL.

Remarks on this clone: The sample contains more than one DNA sequence encoding this CDR3. The chain recombines TRBV5-5 with TRBJ1-2; the match to TRBD1 covers 7 bases. This CDR3 has 17 residues. Trimming cost V 3 bases and J 5 bases; bases outside gene matches: 16. CDR1 and CDR2 from the germline V gene are SGHKS and YYEKEE (reference sequence). The CDR3 DNA reads as TGTGCCAGCAGCTCGAACCGGGACAGTAAGAGAAATTATGGCTACACCTTC. Its protein is CASSSNRDSKRNYGYTF. The full variable domain, in which reference TRBV5-5 and TRBJ1-2 provide the parts outside the CDR3, is DAGVTQSPTHLIKTRGQQVTLRCSPISGHKSVSWYQQVLGQGPQFIFQYYEKEERGRGNFPDRFSARQFPNYSSELNVNALLLGDSALYLCASSSNRDSKRNYGYTFGSGTRLTVV.

The V gene is TRBV6-1, the J gene TRBJ2-3; D not resolved. This CDR3 comprises 12 residues. V was trimmed by 5 bases and J by 1 base, leaving 4 bases between them. Germline V gene data show CDR1 as MNHNS and CDR2 as SASEGT. The chain's CDR3 is CASSPRTDTQYF. In nucleotides, the CDR3 is TGTGCCAGCAGTCCCCGCACAGATACGCAGTATTTT.

The V gene is TRBV28, the J gene TRBJ2-3, with D perhaps being TRBD1 or TRBD2 (5 bases each). V was pared by 8 bases and J by 2 bases, with 14 bases between. Per germline, CDR1 MDHEN and CDR2 SYDVKM. The CDR3 totals 14 residues. The CDR3 loop is CASGTARSTDTQYF. The CDR3 region has the DNA TGTGCCAGCGGGACGGCACGCTCCACAGATACGCAGTATTTT.

The chain has TRBV7-9 and TRBJ1-1, with D uncertain. The CDR3 is made up of 15 amino acids. Germline V gene data show CDR1 as SEHNR and CDR2 as FQNEAQ (reference sequence). V was clipped by 3 bases and J by 3 bases, with 14 bases between them. In DNA, the CDR3 is TGTGCCAGCAGCTTTTATCCGGGAGCGTACACTGAAGCTTTCTTT. It specifies CASSFYPGAYTEAFF.

The chain combines TRBV18 with TRBJ2-1, with D maybe TRBD2 (5 bases). The CDR3 sequence is 16 residues long. From germline, CDR1 is KGHSH and CDR2 LQKENI. Deletions cut 0 bases from V and 0 bases from J, with 9 bases between. CDR3 sequence: CASSPPAGLSYNEQFF. CDR3 DNA sequence: TGTGCCAGCTCACCACCCGCGGGCCTCTCCTACAATGAGCAGTTCTTC.

V is TRBV4-1 and J is TRBJ1-2, with 8 bases that match TRBD1. V dropped 4 bases and J dropped 4; count of bases not matched to a gene: 5. Germline V CDR1 and CDR2: MGHRA, YSYEKL. The CDR3 is 14 amino acids. The CDR3 spells CASSPNRGGYGYTF. The CDR3 DNA sequence: TGCGCCAGCAGCCCTAACAGGGGGGGCTATGGCTACACCTTC.

The rearrangement joins TRBV5-4 to TRBJ1-4, with a tentative D call TRBD1 (6 bases). The CDR3 runs 15 residues. Between the trimmed V and J ends, which lost 2 bases and 0 bases, there was a span of 8 bases. CDR1 is SGHNT and CDR2 is YYREEE in the germline V gene (reference sequence). CDR3: CASSLGGSTNEKLFF. The CDR3 DNA is TGTGCCAGCAGCTTAGGGGGGTCAACTAATGAAAAACTGTTTTTT.

The V call is TRBV11-3, the J call TRBJ2-7, with D hard to call. The CDR3 has 12 amino acids. The germline CDR1 and CDR2 sequences are SGHNT and YENEEA. V dropped 2 bases and J dropped 0 bases, with 2 bases sitting between them. The CDR3 DNA follows: TGTGCCAGCAGCTTATACTCCTACGAGCAGTACTTC. This codes for CASSLYSYEQYF.

This chain links TRBV4-1 with TRBJ1-6; no clear D. V lost 4 bases and J 8 bases, leaving 15 bases between the germline ends. Per the germline V gene, CDR1 is MGHRA and CDR2 is YSYEKL. This CDR3 region has 15 residues. The CDR3 bases are TGCGCCAGCAGCCGTAGGGTTGCTAATTATTCACCCCTCCACTTT. It specifies CASSRRVANYSPLHF.

The chain is built from TRBV5-5 and TRBJ1-5, with 7 bases fitting TRBD1. Germline CDR1 reads SGHKS; CDR2 reads YYEKEE (reference sequence). V trimming: 0 bases; J trimming: 2 bases; junction bases outside the gene matches: 14. The CDR3 contains 19 residues. The CDR3 DNA reads TGTGCCAGCAGCTTGGGCCCGGAGGGGGCCCATTTAGGCAATCAGCCCCAGCATTTT. It translates to CASSLGPEGAHLGNQPQHF.

The chain is built from TRBV6-1 and TRBJ2-7; D gene ambiguous. In germline, CDR1 is MNHNS, CDR2 SASEGT. The V and J ends lost 3 bases and 1 base respectively, with 22 bases between them. The CDR3 has 18 residues. CDR3 region: CASSEPPGWARVSYEQYF. The CDR3 region has the DNA TGTGCCAGCAGTGAGCCCCCAGGCTGGGCCCGCGTGTCCTACGAGCAGTACTTC.

The V gene is TRBV28, the J gene TRBJ1-2; a possible D gene is TRBD1 (6 bases). Per germline, CDR1 MDHEN and CDR2 SYDVKM. The V end was cut by 8 bases, the J end by 7 bases, with 14 bases between. The CDR3 is 12 amino acids. The CDR3 region has the DNA TGTGCCAGCGGCCACAGGGCCGGTGGCTACACCTTC. This translates into CASGHRAGGYTF.

This clone was observed once. The gene calls are TRBV6-1 and TRBJ2-7; maybe TRBD1 (5 bases). The ends were cut back, 3 bases at V and 0 bases at J, with 6 bases in the middle. In germline, CDR1 is MNHNS, CDR2 SASEGT. CDR3 size: 13 residues. As DNA, the CDR3 is TGTGCCAGCAGTGAGGGGCCCTCCTACGAGCAGTACTTC. Translating it yields CASSEGPSYEQYF.

This sequence joins TRBV27 and TRBJ1-2; a weak D match, TRBD1 (6 bases). The length of the CDR3 is 14 residues. The V end lost 5 bases, the J end lost 5 bases, and 15 bases lay between the germline ends. Looked up from germline, CDR1 is MNHEY and CDR2 is SMNVEV (reference sequence). CDR3 nucleotide sequence: TGTGCCAGCAGTCCACACAGGGCTCGGTATGGCTACACCTTC. Translation gives CASSPHRARYGYTF.

The chain combines TRBV5-6 with TRBJ2-2, with D unclear. V was clipped by 0 bases and J by 0 bases, with 3 bases between them. This CDR3 is built from 14 residues. Germline V gene lookup returns CDR1 SGHDT and CDR2 YYEEEE. In DNA, the CDR3 is TGTGCCAGCAGCTTGGGCGCGAACACCGGGGAGCTGTTTTTT. This sequence encodes CASSLGANTGELFF.

The gene calls are TRBV7-2 and TRBJ2-3, with a weak D call TRBD2 (5 bases). The germline gives CDR1 SGHTA, CDR2 FQGNSA. V was cut by 7 bases and J by 2 bases, with 13 bases left in between. The CDR3 spans 14 residues. CDR3 nucleotides: TGTGCCAGCACCGAGGGAGCGGTCACAGATACGCAGTATTTT. It specifies CASTEGAVTDTQYF.